A selection of T cell receptor beta chains follows, all from one sample in a study of shared clonotypes between healthy human individuals. Sequenced by immunoSEQ multiplex PCR; TCRdb stores in-frame clones only, minus some. The table lists about 1 million clones, roughly 80% of them singletons. Sequences were obtained from memory CD4+ T cells sorted from blood. These TCRs come from a man younger than 30 in good health. Each CDR3 is given with its conserved first and last residue. A D gene is named only where the DNA matches it firmly. Rows give clone size only sometimes, using once, few, many, or a class for an expanded clone.

CDR3aa: CASSLSSTDTQYF
CDR3nt: TGCGCCAGCAGTCTGTCTTCCACAGATACGCAGTATTTT
j_gene: TRBJ2-3
abundance: .
d_gene: .
v_gene: TRBV10-2

CDR3aa: CASSLGLAGVYSYEQYF
CDR3nt: TGCGCCAGCAGCCTAGGACTAGCGGGAGTGTATTCCTACGAGCAGTACTTC
j_gene: TRBJ2-7
abundance: .
d_gene: TRBD2
v_gene: TRBV4-1

CDR3aa: CASTTYTNPYEQYF
CDR3nt: TGTGCCAGCACGACCTATACGAACCCCTACGAGCAGTACTTC
j_gene: TRBJ2-7
abundance: .
d_gene: .
v_gene: TRBV7-8

CDR3aa: CASSPTWEGNTGELFF
CDR3nt: TGCGCCAGCAGCCCAACTTGGGAGGGAAACACCGGGGAGCTGTTTTTT
j_gene: TRBJ2-2
abundance: few
d_gene: TRBD2
v_gene: TRBV4-3

CDR3aa: CAWSGGLAGGPVGELFF
CDR3nt: TGTGCCTGGAGTGGGGGACTAGCGGGAGGGCCGGTCGGGGAGCTGTTTTTT
j_gene: TRBJ2-2
abundance: .
d_gene: TRBD2
v_gene: TRBV30

CDR3aa: CASSLDRGTVKF
CDR3nt: TGTGCCAGCAGCTTAGATCGAGGGACAGTGAAGTTC
j_gene: TRBJ2-7
abundance: .
d_gene: TRBD1
v_gene: TRBV11-2

CDR3aa: CASTLFGGGNTIYF
CDR3nt: TGTGCCAGCACCCTGTTTGGCGGGGGAAACACCATATATTTT
j_gene: TRBJ1-3
abundance: .
d_gene: .
v_gene: TRBV5-6

CDR3aa: CASSQAGLPAYEQYF
CDR3nt: TGCGCCAGCAGCCAAGCAGGACTGCCGGCCTACGAGCAGTACTTC
j_gene: TRBJ2-7
abundance: few
d_gene: .
v_gene: TRBV4-1

CDR3aa: CASSLVVYNSPLHF
CDR3nt: TGTGCCAGCAGCTTGGTAGTGTATAATTCACCCCTCCACTTT
j_gene: TRBJ1-6
abundance: .
d_gene: .
v_gene: TRBV5-5

CDR3aa: CASSLGLAGTDTQYF
CDR3nt: TGTGCCAGCAGCCTGGGACTAGCGGGCACAGATACGCAGTATTTT
j_gene: TRBJ2-3
abundance: .
d_gene: TRBD2
v_gene: TRBV5-4

CDR3aa: CASSEGQLYNSPLHF
CDR3nt: TGTGCCAGCAGTGAGGGCCAGTTATATAATTCACCCCTCCACTTT
j_gene: TRBJ1-6
abundance: .
d_gene: .
v_gene: TRBV2

CDR3aa: CASSPAGWRGTGELFF
CDR3nt: TGTGCCAGCAGCCCCGCTGGATGGCGGGGCACCGGGGAGCTGTTTTTT
j_gene: TRBJ2-2
abundance: .
d_gene: .
v_gene: TRBV5-4

CDR3aa: CASSLMSDQPQHF
CDR3nt: TGTGCCAGCAGTTTGATGTCCGATCAGCCCCAGCATTTT
j_gene: TRBJ1-5
abundance: .
d_gene: .
v_gene: TRBV27

CDR3aa: CASSVDWGTRAQYF
CDR3nt: TGTGCCAGCAGCGTAGACTGGGGAACTAGGGCCCAGTACTTC
j_gene: TRBJ2-5
abundance: .
d_gene: .
v_gene: TRBV9

CDR3aa: CASRGDGGYTF
CDR3nt: TGTGCCAGCAGGGGGGACGGGGGCTACACCTTC
j_gene: TRBJ1-2
abundance: few
d_gene: .
v_gene: TRBV6-1